This TCR beta chain was captured in a study of blood T cell repertoires in COVID-19. Study overall: In each case, the material was cDNA or gDNA derived from T cells, B-cell-depleted T cells, or PBMCs.

This CDR3 spans 14 amino acids. From germline, CDR1 is SGHTA and CDR2 FQGNSA. Trimming stripped 2 bases from V and 1 base from J, with 7 bases between. Original processing methods: Counts of nucleated cells, estimated from reference gene primer amplification, were obtained. Libraries were prepared by immunoSEQ multiplex PCR; TCRdb keeps only in-frame clonotypes and omits some of them. V, J and clone size were drawn from that table, and D and trimming were deduced from the DNA. The sample carries over 200,000 clones, over 75% recorded once. Sequenced input: peripheral blood. This TCR was sampled from a man aged 35 to 55 with active or convalescent COVID-19. This chain uses TRBV7-2 with TRBJ2-3; no clear D. This CDR3 reads CASSLIQGTDTQYF. CDR3 sequence (DNA): TGTGCCAGCAGCTTAATCCAGGGCACAGATACGCAGTATTTT.